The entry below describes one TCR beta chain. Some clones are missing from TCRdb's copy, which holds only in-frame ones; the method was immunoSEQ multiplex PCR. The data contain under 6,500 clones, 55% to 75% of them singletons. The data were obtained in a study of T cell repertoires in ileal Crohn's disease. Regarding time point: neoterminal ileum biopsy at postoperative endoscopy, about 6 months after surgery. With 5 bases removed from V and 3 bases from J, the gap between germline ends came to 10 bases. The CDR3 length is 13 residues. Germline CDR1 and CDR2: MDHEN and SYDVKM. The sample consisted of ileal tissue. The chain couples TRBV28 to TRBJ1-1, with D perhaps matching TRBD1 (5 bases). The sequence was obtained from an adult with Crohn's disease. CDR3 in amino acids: CASSIQAYTEAFF. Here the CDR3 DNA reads TGTGCCAGCAGTATACAGGCTTACACTGAAGCTTTCTTT.